This T cell receptor beta chain emerged from a study of monozygotic twins with inflammatory bowel disease (dated by TCRdb to between 2018 and 2020). For the wider study: A total of 28 monozygotic twin pairs were included in the full study, comprising nine German pairs (four IBD-concordant, five IBD-discordant) and 19 IBD-discordant Danish pairs. The search for disease-associated traits relied mainly on comparing IBD patients with their genetically identical healthy co-twins within discordant pairs. Each individual had, on average, about 151 000 unique TCRalpha sequences and 181 000 unique TCRbeta sequences available for analysis.

Summary of the overall study and its limitations: Measured by the inverse Simpson index, TCRbeta repertoire diversity was lower in IBD patients than in their healthy co-twins. The analysis was unable to tell different T cell subtypes apart. Because patients received different immunosuppressive treatments, the repertoires may have picked up extra background noise and variability between individuals. Compared with healthy twins, IBD patients had fewer clonotypes in common with other individuals, a difference most pronounced in patients showing signs of disease activity. Concordant and discordant twins showed no difference in repertoire similarity, possibly because of limited statistical power. The results gave no support for a single strong signal or clonotype linked to IBD.

From each donor, a roughly 2.5 ml peripheral blood sample was drawn into PAXgene tubes and stored at -80 degrees C. Without T cell sorting, total RNA was isolated from whole blood using the PAXgene blood miRNA kit on an automated QIAcube. Peripheral blood from monozygotic twin pairs who were concordant or discordant for inflammatory bowel disease underwent deep TCRalpha and TCRbeta repertoire profiling using unique molecular barcoding. Smoking habits were recorded for all twin pairs, with individuals classified as current, former or never smokers. As to this clonotype: The target of this receptor is not known.

The library was generated by 5' RACE. The input for every TCR library was roughly 3.5 ug of total RNA. For each sample, cDNA was synthesized in eight separate reactions using SMARTScribe reverse transcriptase. During cDNA synthesis, template switching introduced unique molecular identifiers that contained a 6-nucleotide sample barcode. TCRalpha and TCRbeta cDNA was amplified by two nested PCRs of 16 and 9 cycles, with bead purification after each PCR. Before amplification, the cDNA was treated with uracil DNA-glycosylase and purified using the QIAquick PCR purification kit. In the second PCR, Illumina TruSeq-compatible adapters and sample-specific barcodes were added. TapeStation and Qubit were used to check library quality and concentration, and 4 to 6 ng of each library went into the pool. Sequencing of the pooled libraries was done on an Illumina HiSeq2500 single-index Rapid Run using custom sequencing primers and 2 x 100 bp reads. The authors' analysis ran thus. MiGEC version 1.2.6 was used for UMI-based consensus assembly to correct PCR and sequencing errors. V(D)J alignment, clonotype assembly and CDR3 extraction were performed with MiXCR version 2.1.1. To normalise gene usage, clonotype sharing and MAIT/NKT TCR abundance, the top 1000, 10 000 and 20 000 clonotypes in each sample were analysed. After downsampling to 27 000 UMIs, diversity was calculated as the inverse Simpson index using the vegan R package. Statistical testing used paired Mann-Whitney U tests on the discordant twin pairs and applied Benjamini-Hochberg correction for multiple testing. TCRdb reprocessed the public reads and reports one entry per CDR3 protein sequence, without DNA. Clone size and V and J calls follow TCRdb, not the original study. The sample has 440,000 or so distinct CDR3 sequences on record. The leading ten clones occupy 2.4% of the sample.

The CDR3 starts with the cysteine, ends with the phenylalanine, and has 11 residues. DNA was not recorded. Reading the germline V gene (reference sequence) gives CDR1 GTSNPN and CDR2 SVGIG. The sequenced sample was blood. The chain uses TRBV30 and TRBJ1-4. The origin of this receptor is a human donor with ulcerative colitis or Crohn's disease, or a healthy co-twin of an affected twin (not recorded which). This receptor has the CDR3 CAWSVREKLFF. Outside the CDR3, residues come from the reference TRBV30 and TRBJ1-4 proteins, so the full variable domain is: SQTIHQWPATLVQPVGSPLSLECTVEGTSNPNLYWYRQAAGRGLQLLFYSVGIGQISSEVPQNLSASRPQDRQFILSSKKLLLSDSGFYLCAWSVREKLFFGSGTQLSVL.